The 24 T cell receptor beta chains below all came from one sample that was sequenced in a study of PD-L1 blockade in urothelial cancer. Time point in this sample: pretreatment peripheral blood. This table comes from immunoSEQ multiplex PCR, and its TCRdb copy is limited to in-frame clones, with some not included. The top ten hold 1.5% to 2% of the sample, which has 90,000 or so clones, roughly 90% seen once. The sample here was PBMCs, taken around atezolizumab (anti-PD-L1) treatment. These receptors all stem from a man in his sixties with urothelial cancer.

This chain uses TRBV25-1 with TRBJ1-2; D gene ambiguous. The CDR3 totals 14 residues. V was clipped by 4 bases and J by 6 bases, with 15 bases between them. CDR1 MGHDK and CDR2 SYGVNS come from the germline V gene. In DNA form, the CDR3 reads TGTGCCAGCAGTGGGGCACAGAGTCGGCATGGCTACACCTTC. The encoded protein is CASSGAQSRHGYTF.

This clone was seen only once. The chain employs TRBV7-6 and TRBJ2-2; D is possibly TRBD2 (5 bases). Trimming cost V 5 bases and J 7 bases, with 11 bases left between them. The CDR3 runs to 13 residues. Per germline, CDR1 SGHVS and CDR2 FNYEAQ. CDR3 DNA sequence: TGTGCCAGCAGCAGACTAACGGGCGGGGAGCTGTTTTTT. Its protein product is CASSRLTGGELFF.

V and J are TRBV7-2 and TRBJ2-5; D is possibly TRBD2 (6 bases). The V end was cut by 5 bases, the J end by 4 bases, with 11 bases between. Per germline, CDR1 SGHTA and CDR2 FQGNSA. CDR3 length equals 13 residues. This CDR3 reads CASSPTSSETQYF. In nucleotides, the CDR3 is TGTGCCAGCAGCCCCACTAGCTCAGAGACCCAGTACTTC.

The chain uses TRBV6-1 and TRBJ2-1, with D unresolved. From germline, CDR1 is MNHNS and CDR2 SASEGT. The CDR3 consists of 14 residues. Deletions cut 7 bases from V and 0 bases from J, with 10 bases between. CDR3 loop: CASTRRSSYNEQFF. The CDR3 coding sequence is TGTGCCAGCACTCGGCGGAGCTCCTACAATGAGCAGTTCTTC.

The chain is built from TRBV9 and TRBJ2-5; TRBD2 agrees at 16 bases. V shed 3 bases and J 2 bases; nucleotides not matched to a gene: 4. The CDR3 loop spans 17 amino acids. Germline V lookup: CDR1 SGDLS, CDR2 YYNGEE. In nucleotides, the CDR3 is TGTGCCAGCAGCGAGGGGACTAGCGGGGGGGTGCAAGAGACCCAGTACTTC. It translates to CASSEGTSGGVQETQYF.

This clone was found a few times. The chain employs TRBV5-1 and TRBJ2-1, with 14 positions matching TRBD2. The CDR3 loop spans 19 amino acids. Germline CDR1 is SGHRS and CDR2 is YFSETQ. Losses at the gene ends were 7 bases for V and 4 bases for J; bases not matched to a gene: 16. CDR3: CASGTLGLAGAGGYNEQFF. CDR3 DNA sequence: TGCGCCAGCGGGACATTGGGACTAGCGGGAGCGGGGGGTTACAATGAGCAGTTCTTC.

This clone was recorded once. CDR3 residues: CASSRDRTTYEQYF. In DNA form, the CDR3 reads TGTGCCAGCTCGAGGGACAGAACAACCTACGAGCAGTACTTC. The chain joins TRBV18 to TRBJ2-7; 7 nucleotides align to TRBD1. Trimming took 6 bases from V and 2 from J; bases not matched to a gene: 7. CDR3 length: 14 residues. Germline lookup yields CDR1 KGHSH and CDR2 LQKENI.

J is TRBJ2-2 and V is TRBV6-5; possible D gene TRBD2, 7 bases. The germline V and J ends were trimmed by 2 bases and 4 bases, with 11 bases remaining between them. Per germline, CDR1 MNHEY and CDR2 SVGAGI. This CDR3 contains 15 residues. The CDR3 bases are TGTGCCAGCAGTTACGGGGGGGCGAGCACCGGGGAGCTGTTTTTT. Its translation: CASSYGGASTGELFF.

The chain is built from TRBV7-3 and TRBJ2-5; D is possibly TRBD1 (6 bases). The CDR3 covers 13 residues. Germline CDR1 SGHTA, CDR2 FQGTGA. V lost 5 bases, J lost 0 bases, and 7 bases lay in between. The CDR3, as DNA: TGTGCCAGCAGCAGGGGGTACCAAGAGACCCAGTACTTC. This sequence encodes CASSRGYQETQYF.

The gene calls are TRBV5-4 and TRBJ2-2, with a possible D match to TRBD1 (5 bases). This CDR3 is built from 16 residues. Deletions cut 3 bases from V and 0 bases from J, with 12 bases between. CDR1 is SGHNT, CDR2 YYREEE, per germline (reference sequence). CDR3 bases: TGTGCCAGCAGCTCCTGGGGCTTTTCGAACACCGGGGAGCTGTTTTTT. Translated: CASSSWGFSNTGELFF. Full variable domain (remainder filled in from reference TRBV5-4 and TRBJ2-2): ETGVTQSPTHLIKTRGQQVTLRCSSQSGHNTVSWYQQALGQGPQFIFQYYREEENGRGNFPPRFSGLQFPNYSSELNVNALELDDSALYLCASSSWGFSNTGELFFGEGSRLTVL.

This clone was recorded only once. The chain uses TRBV10-3 and TRBJ1-3; D not certain. The CDR3 is 13 residues long. Trimming left V 0 bases short and J 4 bases short, with 4 bases between. Germline values: CDR1 ENHRY, CDR2 SYGVKD. CDR3 DNA: TGTGCCATCAGTGAGTCGACAGGAAACACCATATATTTT. Translated, it gives CAISESTGNTIYF.

V usage is TRBV27 and J usage is TRBJ2-4; perhaps TRBD2 as D (5 bases). The germline V gene has CDR1 MNHEY and CDR2 SMNVEV (reference sequence). The CDR3 totals 13 residues. Trimming removed 5 bases from V and 6 bases from J, with 11 bases in between. This CDR3 reads CASSPRRGNIQYF. CDR3 nucleotide sequence: TGTGCCAGCAGTCCCAGACGGGGAAACATTCAGTACTTC.

The chain links TRBV5-1 to TRBJ2-2; D possibly corresponds to TRBD1 (5 bases). With 5 bases removed from V and 4 bases from J, the gap between germline ends came to 21 bases. Germline V gene data show CDR1 as SGHRS and CDR2 as YFSETQ. This CDR3 is 17 amino acids long. CDR3 nucleotides: TGCGCCAGCAGTCCGGTACAAGGGGCAGTAGGCACCGGGGAGCTGTTTTTT. Amino acids: CASSPVQGAVGTGELFF. Together with reference TRBV5-1 and TRBJ2-2, the CDR3 gives the full variable domain: KAGVTQTPRYLIKTRGQQVTLSCSPISGHRSVSWYQQTPGQGLQFLFEYFSETQRNKGNFPGRFSGRQFSNSRSEMNVSTLELGDSALYLCASSPVQGAVGTGELFFGEGSRLTVL.

CDR3: CAWSVGSGVRHEQYF. CDR3 sequence (DNA): TGTGCCTGGAGTGTGGGTAGCGGGGTAAGACACGAGCAGTACTTC. V gene TRBV30 combines with J gene TRBJ2-7; 8 bases are shared with TRBD2. This CDR3 comprises 15 residues. Per the germline V gene, CDR1 is GTSNPN and CDR2 is SVGIG (reference sequence). The J segment lost 5 bases and the V segment lost 0 bases, leaving 9 bases of the junction unmatched.

This clone showed up just a few times. The J gene is TRBJ2-1, the V gene TRBV2; the match to TRBD2 covers 9 bases. This CDR3 has 13 residues. The V and J ends lost 4 bases and 7 bases, in that order; junction bases with no gene match: 2. Per the germline V gene, CDR1 is SNHLY and CDR2 is FYNNEI. The CDR3 spells CASSAGLANEQFF. The CDR3 nucleotides are TGTGCCAGCAGTGCCGGACTAGCGAATGAGCAGTTCTTC.

The chain uses TRBV4-2 and TRBJ2-1, with TRBD2 as a possible D gene (5 bases). CDR3 length: 17 residues. V was trimmed by 1 base and J by 3 bases, leaving 16 bases between them. Looked up from germline, CDR1 is LGHNA and CDR2 is YNFKEQ. The CDR3: CASSQAQGSSHYNEQFF. The CDR3 DNA sequence: TGTGCCAGCAGCCAAGCACAAGGGAGCAGCCACTACAATGAGCAGTTCTTC.

The chain is built from TRBV6-5 and TRBJ2-7; TRBD1 matches at 9 bases. V was clipped by 6 bases and J by 3 bases; unmatched bases: 9. The CDR3 consists of 15 residues. In germline, CDR1 is MNHEY, CDR2 SVGAGI. CDR3 nucleotide sequence: TGTGCCAGCAGCCTGGCGGGACAGGGAAACTACGAGCAGTACTTC. It encodes CASSLAGQGNYEQYF.

The chain employs TRBV4-1 and TRBJ2-7; TRBD1 agrees at 7 bases. The V and J ends lost 1 base and 2 bases, in that order; junction bases with no gene match: 8. The CDR3 runs to 16 residues. The germline V gene has CDR1 MGHRA and CDR2 YSYEKL. The CDR3 DNA reads as TGCGCCAGCAGCCAAGGACGGGACAGACTACCCTACGAGCAGTACTTC. Encoded protein: CASSQGRDRLPYEQYF.

The V gene is TRBV29-1, the J gene TRBJ2-7; tentatively, D is TRBD2 (5 bases). From germline, CDR1 is SQVTM and CDR2 ANQGSEA. Deletions cut 2 bases from V and 7 bases from J, with 12 bases between. This CDR3 is 12 amino acids long. CDR3 amino acids: CSVEPGREEQYF. In DNA, the CDR3 is TGCAGCGTTGAACCAGGCCGGGAAGAGCAGTACTTC.

CDR3 sequence reads: CASSRDTSGNTIYF. The CDR3, as DNA: TGCGCCAGCAGCCGGGACACCTCTGGAAACACCATATATTTT. The chain couples TRBV5-1 to TRBJ1-3, with D perhaps TRBD1 (6 bases). Per the germline V gene, CDR1 is SGHRS and CDR2 is YFSETQ. This CDR3 is built from 14 residues. Trimming cost V 4 bases and J 0 bases, with 8 bases left between them.

The rearrangement uses TRBV5-1 and TRBJ1-6; 7 positions match TRBD1. V lost 4 bases and J lost 6; bases outside the gene matches: 10. Germline CDR1 reads SGHRS; CDR2 reads YFSETQ. The CDR3 is 16 residues long. The CDR3 sequence is CASSPIPQGPNSPLHF. CDR3 nucleotides: TGCGCCAGCAGCCCCATCCCACAGGGGCCTAATTCACCCCTCCACTTT.

The rearrangement uses TRBV20-1 and TRBJ2-7; TRBD1 matches 7 bases. With 6 bases clipped from V and 5 bases from J, the junction kept 4 bases outside the gene matches. Germline CDR1 DFQATT, CDR2 SNEGSKA (reference sequence). The CDR3 extends over 11 amino acids. The CDR3 bases are TGCAGTGCGAAGACAGGGCACGAGCAGTACTTC. Translating it yields CSAKTGHEQYF.

This clone was observed a single time. This chain's CDR3 is CASSLTSGPTQETQYF. CDR3 bases: TGTGCCAGCAGCCTTACTAGCGGACCAACTCAAGAGACCCAGTACTTC. The chain joins TRBV11-1 to TRBJ2-5; TRBD2 matches 8 bases. J gave up 2 bases and V 5 bases, and 10 bases lay outside the gene matches. The germline V gene encodes CDR1 SGHAT and CDR2 FQDESV (reference sequence). There are 16 residues in the CDR3.

This clone turned up a few times. The rearrangement links TRBV6-1 to TRBJ1-1, with a possible D match to TRBD1 (6 bases). Germline-derived CDR1 and CDR2 are MNHNS and SASEGT. The length of the CDR3 is 13 residues. The V and J ends lost 4 bases and 5 bases respectively, with 11 bases between them. CDR3 nucleotide sequence: TGTGCCAGCAGTGTACAGGGAGGGACTGAAGCTTTCTTT. It specifies CASSVQGGTEAFF.